This T cell receptor beta chain was sequenced in a study of T cells after yellow fever vaccination. Study information: It was SMART-Seq v4 Ultra Low Input that prepared the fractions with low cell numbers. Whole-study results and caveats: Peak timing came faster in the weaker secondary response, day 5 versus 15. A small share of clonotypes appeared in both CD4 and CD8 compartments.

Per the germline V gene, CDR1 is SGHKS and CDR2 is YYEKEE (reference sequence). The CDR3 is made up of 16 amino acids. V lost 3 bases and J lost 0; bases outside the gene matches: 8. By 5'RACE template switching, TCR cDNA was produced, with a universal primer site and UMIs added in the process. TCRdb re-derived calls from the 5' RACE reads in MiXCR, one entry per CDR3 protein. The repertoire holds 600,000 to 750,000 distinct CDR3 sequences, with 9% to 15% as singletons. This clonotype was seen repeatedly, ten times or more. The antigen is not known. This material consisted of PBMCs, taken on the day of the yellow fever booster vaccination. This receptor was taken from a man younger than 45 who received the YFV17D yellow fever vaccine. V gene TRBV5-5 combines with J gene TRBJ1-1; 7 bases align to TRBD1. CDR3 nucleotides: TGTGCCAGCAGCTACCCGGGACAGACCATGAACACTGAAGCTTTCTTT. It codes for CASSYPGQTMNTEAFF.